This T cell receptor (beta chain) was recorded in a study of early stage breast cancer tumors. Study-wide background: Under 10 ER+/PR+/HER2- tumors were invasive ductal; a few were invasive lobular. Whole-study findings and limits: Chain pairing and CD4, CD8 or FOXP3 expression were not captured. Enriched TCRB sequences shared across patients were mostly commonly generated sequences.

Germline values: CDR1 MRHNA, CDR2 SNTAGT. The CDR3 is made up of 14 amino acids. V was shortened by 5 bases and J by 1 base, with 10 bases between the two germline ends. Profiled with immunoSEQ multiplex PCR; TCRdb holds only in-frame clones, not every one. Among about 51,000 clones, around 80% were seen once, and the ten largest hold 3% to 4%. This clone was recorded only once. What it recognizes is unknown. Sequenced input: blood. V is TRBV6-4 and J is TRBJ2-3; a possible D gene is TRBD2 (6 bases). The TCR originated in a middle-aged person with breast cancer. The CDR3 DNA is TGTGCCAGCAGTCGGGAGTGGGGCACAGATACGCAGTATTTT. Its translation is CASSREWGTDTQYF.